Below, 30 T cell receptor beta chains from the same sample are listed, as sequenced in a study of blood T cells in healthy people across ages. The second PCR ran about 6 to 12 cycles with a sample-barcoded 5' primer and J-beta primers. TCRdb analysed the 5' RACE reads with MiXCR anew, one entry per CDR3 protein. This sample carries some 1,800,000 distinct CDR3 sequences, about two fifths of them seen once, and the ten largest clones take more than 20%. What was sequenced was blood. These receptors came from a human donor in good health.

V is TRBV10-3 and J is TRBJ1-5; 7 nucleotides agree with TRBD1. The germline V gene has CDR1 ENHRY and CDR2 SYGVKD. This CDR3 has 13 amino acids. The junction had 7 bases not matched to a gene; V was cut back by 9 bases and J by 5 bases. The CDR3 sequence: CAIRGQGDQPQHF. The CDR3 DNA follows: TGTGCCATTAGAGGGCAGGGGGATCAGCCCCAGCATTTT.

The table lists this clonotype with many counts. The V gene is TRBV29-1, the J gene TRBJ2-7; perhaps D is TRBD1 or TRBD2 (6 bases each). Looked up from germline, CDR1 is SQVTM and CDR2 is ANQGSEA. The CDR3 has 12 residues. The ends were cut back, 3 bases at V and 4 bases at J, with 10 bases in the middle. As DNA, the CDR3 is TGCAGCGTTGAGGAGGGGGGATACGAGCAGTACTTC. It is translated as CSVEEGGYEQYF.

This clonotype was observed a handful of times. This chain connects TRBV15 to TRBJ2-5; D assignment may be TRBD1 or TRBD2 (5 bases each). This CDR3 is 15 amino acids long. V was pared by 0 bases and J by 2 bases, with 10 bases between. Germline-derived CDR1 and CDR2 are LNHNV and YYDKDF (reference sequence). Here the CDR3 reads CATSRDRGRQETQYF. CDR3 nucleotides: TGTGCCACCAGCAGAGATCGGGGACGACAAGAGACCCAGTACTTC.

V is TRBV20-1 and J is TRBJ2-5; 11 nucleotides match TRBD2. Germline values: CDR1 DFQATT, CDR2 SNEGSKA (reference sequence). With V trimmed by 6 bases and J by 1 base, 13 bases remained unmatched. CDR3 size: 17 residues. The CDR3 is CSAGLSTSGAFQETQYF. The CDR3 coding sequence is TGCAGTGCCGGCCTCTCGACTAGCGGGGCCTTCCAAGAGACCCAGTACTTC.

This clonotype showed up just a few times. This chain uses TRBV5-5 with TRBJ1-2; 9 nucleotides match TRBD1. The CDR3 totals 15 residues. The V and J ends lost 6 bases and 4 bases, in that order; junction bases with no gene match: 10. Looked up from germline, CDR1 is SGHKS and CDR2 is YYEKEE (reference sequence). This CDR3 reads CASTSGTGFVYGYTF. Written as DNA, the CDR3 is TGTGCCAGCACCTCCGGGACAGGGTTTGTCTATGGCTACACCTTC.

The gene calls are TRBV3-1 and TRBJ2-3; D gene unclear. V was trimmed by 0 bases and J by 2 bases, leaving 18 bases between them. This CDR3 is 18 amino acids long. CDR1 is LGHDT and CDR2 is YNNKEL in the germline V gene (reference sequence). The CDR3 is CASSQDRRDWENTDTQYF. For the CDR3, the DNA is TGTGCCAGCAGCCAAGATCGCCGAGATTGGGAAAACACAGATACGCAGTATTTT.

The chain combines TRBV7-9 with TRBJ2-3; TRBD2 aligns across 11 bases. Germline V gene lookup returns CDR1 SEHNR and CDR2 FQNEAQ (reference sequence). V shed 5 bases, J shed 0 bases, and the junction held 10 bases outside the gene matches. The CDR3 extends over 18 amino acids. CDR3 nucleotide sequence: TGTGCCAGCAGCAAACTAGCGGGGGAACTCACTAGCACAGATACGCAGTATTTT. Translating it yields CASSKLAGELTSTDTQYF.

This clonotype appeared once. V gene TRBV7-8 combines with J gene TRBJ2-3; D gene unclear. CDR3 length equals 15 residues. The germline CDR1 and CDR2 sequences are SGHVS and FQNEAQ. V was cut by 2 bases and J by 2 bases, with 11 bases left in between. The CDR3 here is CASSLRTDATDTQYF. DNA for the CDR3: TGTGCCAGCAGCTTACGGACGGACGCCACAGATACGCAGTATTTT.

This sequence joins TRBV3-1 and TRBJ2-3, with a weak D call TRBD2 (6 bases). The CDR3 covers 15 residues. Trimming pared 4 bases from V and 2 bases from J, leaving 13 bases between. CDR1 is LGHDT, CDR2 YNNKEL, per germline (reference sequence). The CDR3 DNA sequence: TGTGCCAGCAGCCTCCGGGGGTACTACACAGATACGCAGTATTTT. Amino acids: CASSLRGYYTDTQYF.

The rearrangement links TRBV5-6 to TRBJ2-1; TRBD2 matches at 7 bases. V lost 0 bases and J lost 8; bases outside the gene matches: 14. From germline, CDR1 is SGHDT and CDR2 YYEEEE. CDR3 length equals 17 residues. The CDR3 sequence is CASSLALGGGVYDEQFF. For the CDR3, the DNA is TGTGCCAGCAGCTTGGCCCTTGGGGGGGGGGTATATGATGAGCAGTTCTTC.

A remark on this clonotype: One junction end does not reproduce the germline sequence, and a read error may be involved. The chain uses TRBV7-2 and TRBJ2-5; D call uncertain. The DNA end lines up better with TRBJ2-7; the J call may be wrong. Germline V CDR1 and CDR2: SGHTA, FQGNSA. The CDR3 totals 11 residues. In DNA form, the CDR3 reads TGTGCCGGCAGCTTACACTACGAGCAGTACTTC. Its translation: CAGSLHYEQYF.

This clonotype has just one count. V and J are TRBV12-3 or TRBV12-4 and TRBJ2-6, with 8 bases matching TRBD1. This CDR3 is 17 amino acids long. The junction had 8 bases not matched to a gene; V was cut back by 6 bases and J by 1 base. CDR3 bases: TGTGCCAGCAGAGACAGGGGCGCGGTGTCTGGGGCCAACGTCCTGACTTTC. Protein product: CASRDRGAVSGANVLTF.

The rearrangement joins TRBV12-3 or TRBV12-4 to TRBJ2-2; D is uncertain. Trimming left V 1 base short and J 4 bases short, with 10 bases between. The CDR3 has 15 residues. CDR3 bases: TGTGCCAGCAGTTTAGAATTCGGCATCACCGGGGAGCTGTTTTTT. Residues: CASSLEFGITGELFF.

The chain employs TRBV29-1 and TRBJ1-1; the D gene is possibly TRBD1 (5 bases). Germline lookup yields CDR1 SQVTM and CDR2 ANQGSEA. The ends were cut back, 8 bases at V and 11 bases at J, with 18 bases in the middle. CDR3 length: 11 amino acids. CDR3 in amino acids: CSTREYVEAFF. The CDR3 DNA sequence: TGCAGCACCAGGGAATACGTAGAGGCTTTCTTT.

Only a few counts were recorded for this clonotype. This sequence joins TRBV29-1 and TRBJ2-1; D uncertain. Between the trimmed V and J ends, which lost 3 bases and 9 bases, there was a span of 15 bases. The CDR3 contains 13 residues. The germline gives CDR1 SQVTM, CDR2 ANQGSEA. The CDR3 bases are TGCAGCGTTGAGGAGTCACGATCCAGTGAGCAGTTCTTC. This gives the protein CSVEESRSSEQFF.

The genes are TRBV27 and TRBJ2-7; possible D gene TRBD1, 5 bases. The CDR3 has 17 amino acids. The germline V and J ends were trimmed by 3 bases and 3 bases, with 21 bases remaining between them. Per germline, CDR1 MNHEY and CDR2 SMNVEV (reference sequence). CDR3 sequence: CASSFRAVGHEFYEQYF. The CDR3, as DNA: TGTGCCAGCAGTTTTCGTGCCGTAGGACACGAATTCTACGAGCAGTACTTC.

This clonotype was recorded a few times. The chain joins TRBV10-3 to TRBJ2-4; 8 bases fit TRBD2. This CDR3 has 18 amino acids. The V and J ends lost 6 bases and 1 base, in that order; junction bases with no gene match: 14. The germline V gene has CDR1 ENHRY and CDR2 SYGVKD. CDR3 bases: TGTGCCATCAGGCCGGGGGGGCTGGATGAAGCGGCCAAAAACATTCAGTACTTC. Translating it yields CAIRPGGLDEAAKNIQYF.

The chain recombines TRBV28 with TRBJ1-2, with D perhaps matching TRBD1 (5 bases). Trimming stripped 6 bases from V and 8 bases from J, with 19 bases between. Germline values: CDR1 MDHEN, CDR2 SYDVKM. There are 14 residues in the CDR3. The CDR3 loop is CASRGGGAPRGYTF. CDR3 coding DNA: TGTGCCAGCAGGGGTGGGGGAGCCCCTAGGGGCTACACCTTC.

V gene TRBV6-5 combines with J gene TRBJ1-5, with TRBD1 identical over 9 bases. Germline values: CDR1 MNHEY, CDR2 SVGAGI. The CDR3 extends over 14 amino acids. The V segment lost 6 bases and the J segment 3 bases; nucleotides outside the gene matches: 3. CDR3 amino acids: CASRDRGYNQPQHF. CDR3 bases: TGTGCCAGCAGGGACAGGGGATACAATCAGCCCCAGCATTTT.

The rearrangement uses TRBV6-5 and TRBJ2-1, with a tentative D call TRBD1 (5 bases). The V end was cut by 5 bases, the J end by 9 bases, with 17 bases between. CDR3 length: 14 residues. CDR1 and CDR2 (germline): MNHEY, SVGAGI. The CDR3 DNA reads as TGTGCCAGCAGTGGCACAATAGGGGTAGGTGAGCAGTTCTTC. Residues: CASSGTIGVGEQFF.

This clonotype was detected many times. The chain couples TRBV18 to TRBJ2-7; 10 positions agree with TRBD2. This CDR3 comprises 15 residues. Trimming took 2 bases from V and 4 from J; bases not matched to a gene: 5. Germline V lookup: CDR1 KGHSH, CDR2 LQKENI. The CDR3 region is CASSPASGGSYEQYF. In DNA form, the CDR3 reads TGTGCCAGCTCACCAGCTAGCGGGGGATCTTACGAGCAGTACTTC.

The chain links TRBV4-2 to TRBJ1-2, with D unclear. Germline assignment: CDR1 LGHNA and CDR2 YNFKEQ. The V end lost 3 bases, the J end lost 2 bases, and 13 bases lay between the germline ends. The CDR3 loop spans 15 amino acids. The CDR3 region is CASSQQVQPNYGYTF. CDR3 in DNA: TGTGCCAGCAGCCAGCAGGTCCAACCAAACTATGGCTACACCTTC.

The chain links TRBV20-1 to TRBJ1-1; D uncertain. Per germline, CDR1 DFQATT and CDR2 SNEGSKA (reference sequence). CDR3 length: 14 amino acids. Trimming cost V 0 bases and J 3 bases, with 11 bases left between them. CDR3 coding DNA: TGCAGTGCTAGAGATATGGGGTACGACACTGAAGCTTTCTTT. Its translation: CSARDMGYDTEAFF.

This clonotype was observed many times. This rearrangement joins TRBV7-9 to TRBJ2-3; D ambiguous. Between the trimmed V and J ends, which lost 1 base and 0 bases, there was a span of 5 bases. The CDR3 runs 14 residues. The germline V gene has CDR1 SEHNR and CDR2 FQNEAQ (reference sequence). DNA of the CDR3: TGTGCCAGCAGCTTAGGTCGGAGCACAGATACGCAGTATTTT. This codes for CASSLGRSTDTQYF.

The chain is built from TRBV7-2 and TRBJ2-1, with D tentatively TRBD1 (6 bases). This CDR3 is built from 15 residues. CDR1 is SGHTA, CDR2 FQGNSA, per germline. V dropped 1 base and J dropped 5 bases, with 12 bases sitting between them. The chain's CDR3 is CASSLVGASNNEQFF. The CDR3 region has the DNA TGTGCCAGCAGCTTAGTGGGGGCTAGCAACAATGAGCAGTTCTTC.

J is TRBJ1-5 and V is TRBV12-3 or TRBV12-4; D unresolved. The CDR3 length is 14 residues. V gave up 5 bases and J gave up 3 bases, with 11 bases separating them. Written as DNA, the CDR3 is TGTGCCAGCAGTGCGGCGAACCTCAATCAGCCCCAGCATTTT. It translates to CASSAANLNQPQHF.

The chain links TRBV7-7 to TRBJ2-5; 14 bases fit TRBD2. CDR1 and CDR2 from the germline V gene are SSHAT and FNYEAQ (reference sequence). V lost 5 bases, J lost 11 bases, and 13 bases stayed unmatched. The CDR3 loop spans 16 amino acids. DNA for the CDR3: TGTGCCAGCAGCGCCGGACTAGCGGGGGGTTACAATGAGCAGTACTTC. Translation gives CASSAGLAGGYNEQYF. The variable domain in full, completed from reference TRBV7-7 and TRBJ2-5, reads GAGVSQSPRYKVTKRGQDVTLRCDPISSHATLYWYQQALGQGPEFLTYFNYEAQPDKSGLPSDRFSAERPEGSISTLTIQRTEQRDSAMYRCASSAGLAGGYNEQYFGPGTRLLVL.

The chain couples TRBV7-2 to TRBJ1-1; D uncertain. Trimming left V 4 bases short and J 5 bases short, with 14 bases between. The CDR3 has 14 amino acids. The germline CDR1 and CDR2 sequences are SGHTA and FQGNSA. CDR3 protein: CASSSQRAGTEAFF. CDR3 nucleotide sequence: TGTGCCAGCAGCTCTCAGAGGGCTGGGACTGAAGCTTTCTTT.

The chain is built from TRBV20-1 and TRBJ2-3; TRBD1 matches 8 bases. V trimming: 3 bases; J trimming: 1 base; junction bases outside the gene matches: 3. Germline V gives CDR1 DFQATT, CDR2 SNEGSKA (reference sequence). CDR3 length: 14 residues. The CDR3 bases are TGCAGTGCTAGTACAGGGGGAGGCACAGATACGCAGTATTTT. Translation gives CSASTGGGTDTQYF.

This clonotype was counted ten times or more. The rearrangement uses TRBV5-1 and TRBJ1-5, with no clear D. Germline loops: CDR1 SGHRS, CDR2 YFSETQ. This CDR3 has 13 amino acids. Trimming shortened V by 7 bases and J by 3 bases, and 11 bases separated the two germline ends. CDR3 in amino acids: CASSDRPNQPQHF. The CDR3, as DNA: TGCGCCAGCTCGGACCGACCCAATCAGCCCCAGCATTTT.